Listed below are T cell receptor beta chains from one sample, sequenced in a study of radiation and T cells in renal cell carcinoma. The method was immunoSEQ multiplex PCR; TCRdb's version includes in-frame clones alone and lacks a portion of them. The sample has 15,000 to 17,000 clones, 45% to 70% seen once. This sample comprised tumor tissue, obtained from a patient whose treatment was nephrectomy without radiotherapy. These receptors came from a man aged 45-65 years with renal cell carcinoma. Both conserved end residues are part of each CDR3. A D gene is named only where the DNA matches it firmly. Clone sizes are given selectively: once, few, many, or a class where the clone is expanded.

TGTGCCAGCAGCTTAGATATGAGCGGGGCCCAACTATTTGATACGCAGTATTTT | CASSLDMSGAQLFDTQYF | TRBJ2-3 | medium-sized | TRBD2 | TRBV11-2
TGTGCCAGCTCACCAAATGGTGGGTTTTCGGGTACTGAAGCTTTCTTT | CASSPNGGFSGTEAFF | TRBJ1-1 | few | . | TRBV18
TGCAGCGTTGAAGAGTCCCTCAGGTCAAGGGGGACCCAGTACTTC | CSVEESLRSRGTQYF | TRBJ2-5 | . | . | TRBV29-1
TGTGCCAGCTCACCTCGGGACCTACTCGAGCAGTACTTC | CASSPRDLLEQYF | TRBJ2-7 | . | . | TRBV18
TGTGCCTGCCGTCACCGGGACAGGGATCGGGAAAAACTGTTTTTT | CACRHRDRDREKLFF | TRBJ1-4 | . | TRBD1 | TRBV30
TGTGCCACCAGCTCCCGGACAGGGGGGTACGAGCAGTACTTC | CATSSRTGGYEQYF | TRBJ2-7 | many | TRBD1 | TRBV15
TGCGCCAGCCAGGCGGCAGACTCCTACGAGCAGTACTTC | CASQAADSYEQYF | TRBJ2-7 | few | . | TRBV5-1
TGTGCCAGGCTCCAAGAGACCCAGTACTTC | CARLQETQYF | TRBJ2-5 | . | . | TRBV18
TGCGCCAGCAGCTTGGCCATGGGGGAAGATGGCTACACCTTC | CASSLAMGEDGYTF | TRBJ1-2 | few | . | TRBV5-1
TGTGCCAGCAGCGTAGGACTAGCGGGAGGATACTACAATGAGCAGTTCTTC | CASSVGLAGGYYNEQFF | TRBJ2-1 | . | TRBD2 | TRBV9
TGTGCCAGCAGCCAGGCAAGACCCCTGGCCACCGGGGAGCTGTTTTTT | CASSQARPLATGELFF | TRBJ2-2 | many | . | TRBV4-2
TGTGCCAGCAGTTTGGCTTCCCCCGCGGCAGGGGGTTACGAGCAGTACTTC | CASSLASPAAGGYEQYF | TRBJ2-7 | . | TRBD1 | TRBV27
TGTGCCAGCAGCCCACGAAGCGGGACAAGCAGTGAGCAGTTCTTC | CASSPRSGTSSEQFF | TRBJ2-1 | . | . | TRBV9
TGTGCCAGCAGTTACTCGAAGACACTACTCTATGGCTACACCTTC | CASSYSKTLLYGYTF | TRBJ1-2 | . | . | TRBV6-5
TGTGCCAGCAGCGAGAGGGACTATGTCGATGAGCAGTTCTTC | CASSERDYVDEQFF | TRBJ2-1 | few | TRBD2 | TRBV9
TGCGCCAGCAGCCAAGTTAAACAGGACAATGAGCAGTTCTTC | CASSQVKQDNEQFF | TRBJ2-1 | . | . | TRBV4-1
TGTGCCAGCAGTTACTCGTGGACGGGAGGAAACACCATATATTTT | CASSYSWTGGNTIYF | TRBJ1-3 | once | . | TRBV6-5
TGTGCCAGCACCACCACTCACGGACTAGCGGGGAGCGAGCAGTACTTC | CASTTTHGLAGSEQYF | TRBJ2-7 | . | TRBD2 | TRBV11-2
TGTGCCAGCAGTTGGGGACAGGGATTCTACGAGCAGTACTTC | CASSWGQGFYEQYF | TRBJ2-7 | . | TRBD1 | TRBV28
TGCGCCAGCAGCTTGGATGGACAGGGGATCACAGAGACCCAGTACTTC | CASSLDGQGITETQYF | TRBJ2-5 | . | TRBD1 | TRBV5-1
TGTGCCAGCAGTCAACAAAGTGGGACAGGGCCAAACTATGGCTACACCTTC | CASSQQSGTGPNYGYTF | TRBJ1-2 | . | TRBD1 | TRBV2
TGTGCCAGCAGTGAGCGTCCGGGAGCAGATACGCAGTATTTT | CASSERPGADTQYF | TRBJ2-3 | few | . | TRBV2
TGTGCCAGCAGTTTATTCGGGGCGGATACGCAGTATTTT | CASSLFGADTQYF | TRBJ2-3 | few | . | TRBV27
TGTGCCAGCAGCACCGGACTAGCGGGAGAGTACTCTGAAGAGCAGTACTTC | CASSTGLAGEYSEEQYF | TRBJ2-7 | medium-sized | TRBD2 | TRBV9
TGTGCCAGCAGCCAACCAGGGCGGTCCTACGAGCAGTACTTC | CASSQPGRSYEQYF | TRBJ2-7 | . | . | TRBV14
TGTGCCAGCAGTTCCGTCTGGGGGAAAGCTTTCTTT | CASSSVWGKAFF | TRBJ1-1 | . | . | TRBV6-5
TGTGCCAGCAGTGAACCTTGGACAGCCTCCTACGAGCAGTACTTC | CASSEPWTASYEQYF | TRBJ2-7 | . | . | TRBV2
TGCGCCAGCAGCCCCACTGTCCCCGTAGGACAGCTCTACGAGCAGTACTTC | CASSPTVPVGQLYEQYF | TRBJ2-7 | few | . | TRBV4-1
TGTGCCAGCAGTTTAAGAGACAGGGGTAACGAGCAGTACTTC | CASSLRDRGNEQYF | TRBJ2-7 | . | TRBD1 | TRBV27